This TCR beta chain was identified in a study of cytotoxic CD8 clonotypes in ibrutinib-treated CLL. Overall study: Mean productive templates were approximately 240,000; mean productive rearrangements were roughly 90,000.

As to this clone: Sequence at one end of the junction differs from germline and may be a read error.

CDR3 length: 13 amino acids. Germline assignment: CDR1 LGHNT and CDR2 FRNRAP. The method was immunoSEQ multiplex PCR; TCRdb's version includes in-frame clones alone and lacks a portion of them. The sample records over 130,000 clones, 80% being singletons. Sequencing used PBMCs, obtained after 36 months of ibrutinib treatment. The receptor comes from a human donor with chronic lymphocytic leukemia. The chain employs TRBV12-5 and TRBJ1-1, with a possible D match to TRBD1 (5 bases). CDR3 nucleotide sequence: TGTGCTAGTGGTTTGGGGGGGAACGCTGAAGCTTTCTTT. Its protein product is CASGLGGNAEAFF.